One sample yielded the 13 T cell receptor beta chains listed below, sequenced in a study of shared clonotypes between healthy human individuals. The method was immunoSEQ multiplex PCR; TCRdb's version includes in-frame clones alone and lacks a portion of them. The sample holds about 710,000 clones, approximately 77% seen once. The material sequenced was memory CD4+ T cells sorted from blood. Subset denoted: CD45RA-negative fraction. The receptors were gathered from a woman aged 30 to 39 in good health.

This clone was detected a few times. This chain links TRBV5-1 with TRBJ2-6; no reliable D call. Per germline, CDR1 SGHRS and CDR2 YFSETQ. The CDR3 is made up of 15 amino acids. Trimming pared 4 bases from V and 0 bases from J, leaving 8 bases between. The CDR3 loop reads CASSAFDSGANVLTF. CDR3 DNA: TGCGCCAGCAGCGCCTTCGACTCTGGGGCCAACGTCCTGACTTTC.

The chain has TRBV4-1 and TRBJ2-3; no clear D. CDR1 MGHRA and CDR2 YSYEKL come from the germline V gene. V lost 0 bases to trimming and J lost 0 bases, with 13 bases between them. The CDR3 spans 17 residues. The CDR3 DNA reads as TGCGCCAGCAGCCAAGATCTGCTACAGAGTAGCACAGATACGCAGTATTTT. Translation: CASSQDLLQSSTDTQYF.

This clone appeared a few times. The rearrangement uses TRBV5-1 and TRBJ2-7, with D perhaps matching TRBD2 (6 bases). Trimming stripped 4 bases from V and 0 bases from J, with 11 bases between. Per germline, CDR1 SGHRS and CDR2 YFSETQ. The CDR3 runs to 14 residues. CDR3 amino acids: CASSAAGNSYEQYF. The CDR3 DNA is TGCGCCAGCAGCGCGGCGGGGAACTCCTACGAGCAGTACTTC.

The chain links TRBV30 to TRBJ2-7, with 11 bases lining up with TRBD2. The J segment lost 3 bases and the V segment lost 0 bases, leaving 1 base of the junction unmatched. Germline V gene data show CDR1 as GTSNPN and CDR2 as SVGIG (reference sequence). The CDR3 is 14 residues long. CDR3 region: CAWSVGTSGYEQYF. CDR3 nucleotide sequence: TGTGCCTGGAGTGTGGGGACTAGCGGCTACGAGCAGTACTTC.

The genes are TRBV4-1 and TRBJ1-5; 9 positions match TRBD1. CDR1 MGHRA and CDR2 YSYEKL come from the germline V gene. V trimming: 3 bases; J trimming: 3 bases; junction bases outside the gene matches: 3. CDR3 size: 15 residues. CDR3 in amino acids: CASSHGDRDNQPQHF. The CDR3 DNA is TGCGCCAGCAGCCATGGGGACAGGGACAATCAGCCCCAGCATTTT.

The table lists this clone with a count of one. This chain joins TRBV15 and TRBJ2-7; TRBD1 matches at 8 bases. This CDR3 region has 15 residues. The V gene's germline CDR1 is LNHNV and CDR2 YYDKDF (reference sequence). After removal of 6 bases from V and 4 bases from J, the junction contained 11 bases not matched to a gene. The CDR3 region is CATSIRGTGTYEQYF. DNA of the CDR3: TGTGCCACCAGTATACGGGGGACAGGCACTTACGAGCAGTACTTC.

This clone has only a few counts. This chain links TRBV9 with TRBJ2-2, with D uncertain. Trimming shortened V by 0 bases and J by 0 bases, and 3 bases separated the two germline ends. Germline CDR1 and CDR2: SGDLS and YYNGEE. This CDR3 has 14 amino acids. Here the CDR3 DNA reads TGTGCCAGCAGCGTAGTCTCGAACACCGGGGAGCTGTTTTTT. Its protein product is CASSVVSNTGELFF.

The chain uses TRBV28 and TRBJ2-7; D ambiguous. CDR3 length: 14 residues. Germline V gives CDR1 MDHEN, CDR2 SYDVKM. V lost 10 bases and J 5 bases, leaving 21 bases between the germline ends. Here the CDR3 DNA reads TGTGCCACGCTTGCGTATTCTTGGGTAAACGAGCAGTACTTC. This translates into CATLAYSWVNEQYF. The full variable domain, rest sourced from reference TRBV28 and TRBJ2-7, is DVKVTQSSRYLVKRTGEKVFLECVQDMDHENMFWYRQDPGLGLRLIYFSYDVKMKEKGDIPEGYSVSREKKERFSLILESASTNQTSMYLCATLAYSWVNEQYFGPGTRLTVT.

V and J are TRBV12-5 and TRBJ2-3; weak D call: TRBD2 (6 bases). CDR1 and CDR2 (germline): LGHNT, FRNRAP. Trimming removed 5 bases from V and 1 base from J, with 16 bases in between. The CDR3 is 16 amino acids. The CDR3 spells CASGPGRGVGTDTQYF. CDR3 bases: TGTGCTAGTGGTCCCGGGCGGGGAGTGGGCACAGATACGCAGTATTTT. Drawing the rest from reference TRBV12-5 and TRBJ2-3, the complete variable domain is DARVTQTPRHKVTEMGQEVTMRCQPILGHNTVFWYRQTMMQGLELLAYFRNRAPLDDSGMPKDRFSAEMPDATLATLKIQPSEPRDSAVYFCASGPGRGVGTDTQYFGPGTRLTVL.

The chain joins TRBV29-1 to TRBJ1-2; D uncertain. Per germline, CDR1 SQVTM and CDR2 ANQGSEA. Trimming removed 4 bases from V and 5 bases from J, with 11 bases in between. The CDR3 has 12 residues. CDR3 in amino acids: CSVGAGSYGYTF. The CDR3 bases are TGCAGCGTTGGGGCAGGATCGTATGGCTACACCTTC.

For this clone: Distinct nucleotide sequences in the sample also encode this CDR3. The chain employs TRBV10-1 and TRBJ1-3, with D perhaps TRBD1 (5 bases). The V end lost 6 bases, the J end lost 0 bases, and 12 bases lay between the germline ends. This CDR3 comprises 15 residues. Germline-derived CDR1 and CDR2 are WNHNN and SYGVQD (reference sequence). In DNA form, the CDR3 reads TGCGCCAGCAGGAGGGACCGAGACTCTGGAAACACCATATATTTT. It specifies CASRRDRDSGNTIYF.

The chain uses TRBV5-5 and TRBJ1-4; D not resolved. V was cut by 4 bases and J by 8 bases, with 9 bases left in between. Germline CDR1 reads SGHKS; CDR2 reads YYEKEE (reference sequence). The CDR3 extends over 12 amino acids. Here the CDR3 reads CASSPNTEKLFF. DNA for the CDR3: TGTGCCAGCAGCCCGAACACGGAAAAACTGTTTTTT.

The chain uses TRBV5-1 and TRBJ2-6; perhaps TRBD1 as D (6 bases). The CDR3 has 19 amino acids. The V gene's germline CDR1 is SGHRS and CDR2 YFSETQ. The ends were cut back, 4 bases at V and 0 bases at J, with 20 bases in the middle. The CDR3 protein is CASSQSGAPYLSGANVLTF. The CDR3 DNA reads TGCGCCAGCAGCCAATCAGGGGCCCCTTACCTCTCTGGGGCCAACGTCCTGACTTTC.